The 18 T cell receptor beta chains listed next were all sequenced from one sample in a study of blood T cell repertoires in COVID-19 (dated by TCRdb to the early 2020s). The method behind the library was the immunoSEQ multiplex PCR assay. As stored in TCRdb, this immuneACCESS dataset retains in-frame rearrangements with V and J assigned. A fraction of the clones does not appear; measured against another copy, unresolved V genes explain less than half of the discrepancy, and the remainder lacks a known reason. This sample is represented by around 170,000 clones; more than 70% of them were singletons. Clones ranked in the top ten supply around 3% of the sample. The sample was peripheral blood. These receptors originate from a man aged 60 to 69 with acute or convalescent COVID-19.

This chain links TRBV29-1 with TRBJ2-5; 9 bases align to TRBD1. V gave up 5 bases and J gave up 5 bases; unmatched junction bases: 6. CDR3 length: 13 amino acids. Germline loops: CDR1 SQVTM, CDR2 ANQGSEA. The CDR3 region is CSVKSTGGETQYF. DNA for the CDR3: TGCAGCGTTAAGTCGACAGGGGGTGAGACCCAGTACTTC.

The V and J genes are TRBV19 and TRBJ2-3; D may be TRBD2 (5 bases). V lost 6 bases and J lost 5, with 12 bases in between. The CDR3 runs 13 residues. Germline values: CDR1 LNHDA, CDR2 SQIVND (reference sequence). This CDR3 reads CASRNTRRDTQYF. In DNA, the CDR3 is TGTGCCAGTAGGAACACTAGAAGAGATACGCAGTATTTT.

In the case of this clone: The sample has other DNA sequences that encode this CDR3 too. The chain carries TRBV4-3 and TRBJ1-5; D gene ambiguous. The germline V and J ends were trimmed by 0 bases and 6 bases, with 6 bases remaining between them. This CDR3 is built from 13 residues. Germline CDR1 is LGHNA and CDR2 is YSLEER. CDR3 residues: CASSQDRGQPQHF. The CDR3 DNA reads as TGCGCCAGCAGCCAAGATCGGGGTCAGCCCCAGCATTTT.

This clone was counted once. This CDR3 is CASSEGQYGYTF. CDR3 sequence (DNA): TGTGCCAGCAGTGAGGGCCAATATGGCTACACCTTC. This chain links TRBV2 with TRBJ1-2; D gene ambiguous. This CDR3 spans 12 amino acids. With 3 bases removed from V and 5 bases from J, the gap between germline ends came to 7 bases. From germline, CDR1 is SNHLY and CDR2 FYNNEI. The variable domain in full, completed from reference TRBV2 and TRBJ1-2, reads EPEVTQTPSHQVTQMGQEVILRCVPISNHLYFYWYRQILGQKVEFLVSFYNNEISEKSEIFDDQFSVERPDGSNFTLKIRSTKLEDSAMYFCASSEGQYGYTFGSGTRLTVV.

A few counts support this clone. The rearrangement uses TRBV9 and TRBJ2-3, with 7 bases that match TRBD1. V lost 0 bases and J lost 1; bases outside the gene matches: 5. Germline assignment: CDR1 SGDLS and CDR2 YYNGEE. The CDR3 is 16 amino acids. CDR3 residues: CASSVEGAVGTDTQYF. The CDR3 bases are TGTGCCAGCAGCGTAGAGGGGGCGGTAGGCACAGATACGCAGTATTTT. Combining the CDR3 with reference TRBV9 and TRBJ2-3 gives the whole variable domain DSGVTQTPKHLITATGQRVTLRCSPRSGDLSVYWYQQSLDQGLQFLIQYYNGEERAKGNILERFSAQQFPDLHSELNLSSLELGDSALYFCASSVEGAVGTDTQYFGPGTRLTVL.

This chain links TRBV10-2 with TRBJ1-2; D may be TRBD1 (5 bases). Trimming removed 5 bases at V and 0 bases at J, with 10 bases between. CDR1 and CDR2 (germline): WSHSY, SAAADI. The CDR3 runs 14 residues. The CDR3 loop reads CASSYRDSNYGYTF. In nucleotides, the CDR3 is TGCGCCAGCAGTTATAGGGACTCTAACTATGGCTACACCTTC.

DNA for the CDR3: TGTGCCAGCTCATCCTTTTCGGGGGGCGTTGAAAAACTGTTTTTT. Translated: CASSSFSGGVEKLFF. The V and J genes are TRBV18 and TRBJ1-4; TRBD1 might be the D (6 bases). The CDR3 consists of 15 residues. V lost 5 bases, J lost 7 bases, and 17 bases lay in between. Germline loops: CDR1 KGHSH, CDR2 LQKENI.

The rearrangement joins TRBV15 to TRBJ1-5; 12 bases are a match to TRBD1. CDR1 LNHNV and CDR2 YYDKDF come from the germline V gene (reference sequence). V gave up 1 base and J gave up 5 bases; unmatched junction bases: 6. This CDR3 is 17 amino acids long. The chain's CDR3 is CATSRAWGQGADQPQHF. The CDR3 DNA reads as TGTGCCACCAGCAGAGCGTGGGGACAGGGGGCTGATCAGCCCCAGCATTTT.

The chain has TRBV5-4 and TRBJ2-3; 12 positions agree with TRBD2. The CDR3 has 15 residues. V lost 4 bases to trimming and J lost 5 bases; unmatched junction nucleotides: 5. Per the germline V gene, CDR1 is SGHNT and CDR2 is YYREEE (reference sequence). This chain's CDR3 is CASSTSGGLIDTQYF. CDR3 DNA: TGTGCCAGCAGCACTAGCGGGGGGTTGATAGATACGCAGTATTTT.

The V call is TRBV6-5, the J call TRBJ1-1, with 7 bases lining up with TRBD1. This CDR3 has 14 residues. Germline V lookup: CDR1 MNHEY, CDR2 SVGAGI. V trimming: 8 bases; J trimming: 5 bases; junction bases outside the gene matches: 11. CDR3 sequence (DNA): TGTGCCAGCCAATCAAGGGGGCGGTGGACTGAAGCTTTCTTT. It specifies CASQSRGRWTEAFF.

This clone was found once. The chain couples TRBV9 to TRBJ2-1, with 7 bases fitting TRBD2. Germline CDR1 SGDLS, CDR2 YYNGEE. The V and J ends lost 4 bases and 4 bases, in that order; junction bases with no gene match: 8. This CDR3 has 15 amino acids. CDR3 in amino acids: CASSLRLAGYNEQFF. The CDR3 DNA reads TGTGCCAGCAGCTTACGACTAGCTGGGTACAATGAGCAGTTCTTC.

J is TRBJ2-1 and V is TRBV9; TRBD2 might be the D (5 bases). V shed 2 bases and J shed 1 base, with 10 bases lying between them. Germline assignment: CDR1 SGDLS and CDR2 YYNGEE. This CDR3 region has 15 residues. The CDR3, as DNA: TGTGCCAGCAGCGTCGAGGGTAAGTCCTACAATGAGCAGTTCTTC. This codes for CASSVEGKSYNEQFF.

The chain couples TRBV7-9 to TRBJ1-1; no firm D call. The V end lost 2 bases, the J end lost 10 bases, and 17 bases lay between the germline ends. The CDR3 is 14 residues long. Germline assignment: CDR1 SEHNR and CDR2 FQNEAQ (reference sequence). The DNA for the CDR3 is TGTGCCAGCAGCTTATCATCGCCAGGTCTCGGAGCTTTCTTT. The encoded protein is CASSLSSPGLGAFF.

CDR3 residues: CASTRSSYNSPLHF. The CDR3 bases are TGTGCCAGCACCCGCAGCTCCTATAATTCACCCCTCCACTTT. This chain uses TRBV6-5 with TRBJ1-6, with no clear D. The germline V and J ends were trimmed by 7 bases and 0 bases, with 7 bases remaining between them. Germline CDR1 reads MNHEY; CDR2 reads SVGAGI. The CDR3 runs 14 residues.

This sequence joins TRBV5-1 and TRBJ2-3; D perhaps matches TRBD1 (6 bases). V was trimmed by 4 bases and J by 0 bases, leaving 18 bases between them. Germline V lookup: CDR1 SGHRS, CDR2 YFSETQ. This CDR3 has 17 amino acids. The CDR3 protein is CASSPGHTPISTDTQYF. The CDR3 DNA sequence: TGCGCCAGCAGCCCGGGACATACACCTATCAGCACAGATACGCAGTATTTT.

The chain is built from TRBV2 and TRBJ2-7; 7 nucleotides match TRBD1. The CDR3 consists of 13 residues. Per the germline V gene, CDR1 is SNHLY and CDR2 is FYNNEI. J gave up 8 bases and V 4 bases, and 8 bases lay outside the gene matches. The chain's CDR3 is CASSGDSPTQQYF. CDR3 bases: TGTGCCAGCAGTGGGGACAGCCCGACCCAGCAGTACTTC.

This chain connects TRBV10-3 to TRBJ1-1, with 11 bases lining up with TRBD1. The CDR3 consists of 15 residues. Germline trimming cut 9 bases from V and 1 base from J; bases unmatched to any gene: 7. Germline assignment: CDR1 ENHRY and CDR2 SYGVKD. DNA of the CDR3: TGTGCCATTTCGGACAGGGGGCAAGGGAACACTGAAGCTTTCTTT. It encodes CAISDRGQGNTEAFF.

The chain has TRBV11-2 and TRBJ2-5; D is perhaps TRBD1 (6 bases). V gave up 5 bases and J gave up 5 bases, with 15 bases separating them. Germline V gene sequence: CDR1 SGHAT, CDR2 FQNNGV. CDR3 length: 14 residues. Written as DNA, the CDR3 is TGTGCCAGCAGCCTATACAGGGCACGGGAGACCCAGTACTTC. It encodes CASSLYRARETQYF. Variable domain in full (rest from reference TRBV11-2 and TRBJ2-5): EAGVAQSPRYKIIEKRQSVAFWCNPISGHATLYWYQQILGQGPKLLIQFQNNGVVDDSQLPKDRFSAERLKGVDSTLKIQPAKLEDSAVYLCASSLYRARETQYFGPGTRLLVL.